What follows describes a single T cell receptor beta chain. These data come from a study of blood T cell repertoires in COVID-19. Sequenced by immunoSEQ multiplex PCR; TCRdb stores in-frame clones only, minus some. The data contain approximately 110,000 clones, approximately 80% of them singletons. After removal of 7 bases from V and 0 bases from J, the junction contained 6 bases not matched to a gene. The CDR3 loop spans 14 amino acids. CDR1 SGHRS and CDR2 YFSETQ come from the germline V gene. This TCR was recovered from a man older than 75 with acute or convalescent COVID-19. The rearrangement uses TRBV5-1 and TRBJ1-1; 7 bases fit TRBD1. The sample consisted of peripheral blood. The chain's CDR3 is CASSTQGLNTEAFF. The CDR3 DNA is TGCGCCAGCTCAACACAGGGGCTGAACACTGAAGCTTTCTTT.